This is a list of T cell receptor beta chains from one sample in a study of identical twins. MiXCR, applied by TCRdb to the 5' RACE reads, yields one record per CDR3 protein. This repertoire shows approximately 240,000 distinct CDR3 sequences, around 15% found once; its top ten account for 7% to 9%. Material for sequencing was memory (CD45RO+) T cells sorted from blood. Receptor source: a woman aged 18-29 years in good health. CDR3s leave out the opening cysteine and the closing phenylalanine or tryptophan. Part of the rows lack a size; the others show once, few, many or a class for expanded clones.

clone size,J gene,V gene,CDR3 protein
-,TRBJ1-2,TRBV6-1,ASAGTQNVYGYT
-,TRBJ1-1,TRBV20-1,SAHIHTEAF
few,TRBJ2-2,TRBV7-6,ASTLQAGTGGTGELF
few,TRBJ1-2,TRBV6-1,ASSDPGTGVVGYT
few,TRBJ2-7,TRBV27,ASIPWRDSHTYEQY
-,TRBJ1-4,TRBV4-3,ASSQDQWAGNEKLF
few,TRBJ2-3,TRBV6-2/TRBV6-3,ASSRRTNPAQY
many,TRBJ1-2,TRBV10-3,AIKRKGGLNYGYT
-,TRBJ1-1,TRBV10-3,AISSDRDTEAF
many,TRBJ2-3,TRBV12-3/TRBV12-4,ASSSRATDTQY
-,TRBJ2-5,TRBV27,ASSLSGTSPPSKETQY
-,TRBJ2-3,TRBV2,ASSRLAGPDTQY
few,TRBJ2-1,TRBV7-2,ASSPHRGVEQF
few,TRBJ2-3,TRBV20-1,SARAHPGPDGLPPGDTQY
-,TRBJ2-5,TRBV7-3,ASSHGLRRETQY
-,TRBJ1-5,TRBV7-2,ASGGSLNQPQH
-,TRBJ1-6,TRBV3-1,ASSRLTGGNSPLH